These 18 T cell receptor beta chains share one sample of origin, sequenced in a study of OX40 agonist ivuxolimab in advanced cancers. Data came from immunoSEQ multiplex PCR; TCRdb stores just in-frame clones and leaves some out. This sample has tens of thousands of clones; around 89% occur once, and the top ten carry 0.85% to 0.95%. This specimen was CD4+ or CD8+ T cells sorted from blood, taken in a trial of the OX40 agonist ivuxolimab. The receptors originated from an adult with an advanced solid tumor such as melanoma, head and neck, liver or kidney cancer.

The J gene is TRBJ2-2, the V gene TRBV7-3, with D tentatively TRBD1 or TRBD2 (5 bases each). V was clipped by 5 bases and J by 0 bases, with 10 bases between them. Germline values: CDR1 SGHTA, CDR2 FQGTGA. The CDR3 loop spans 15 amino acids. CDR3 nucleotides: TGTGCCAGCAGCCCGGGACCTACGAACACCGGGGAGCTGTTTTTT. Amino acids: CASSPGPTNTGELFF.

V is TRBV9 and J is TRBJ1-6; weak D call: TRBD1 (5 bases). Trimming pared 0 bases from V and 7 bases from J, leaving 11 bases between. Germline values: CDR1 SGDLS, CDR2 YYNGEE. This CDR3 has 15 amino acids. CDR3 bases: TGTGCCAGCAGCGTAGGGGCAGGGCCCAATTCACCCCTCCACTTT. Translation gives CASSVGAGPNSPLHF.

V is TRBV11-2 and J is TRBJ2-5, with D unresolved. V lost 5 bases and J lost 5, with 9 bases in between. Germline V lookup: CDR1 SGHAT, CDR2 FQNNGV. CDR3 length: 12 residues. CDR3: CASSPLSETQYF. In DNA, the CDR3 is TGTGCCAGCAGCCCCCTGTCCGAGACCCAGTACTTC.

This rearrangement joins TRBV7-8 to TRBJ1-1; D gene unclear. CDR1 SGHVS and CDR2 FQNEAQ come from the germline V gene. Trimming shortened V by 3 bases and J by 5 bases, and 10 bases separated the two germline ends. The CDR3 is 13 residues long. This chain's CDR3 is CASSLSSQTEAFF. Written as DNA, the CDR3 is TGTGCCAGCAGCTTGTCGTCCCAGACTGAAGCTTTCTTT.

This chain links TRBV5-1 with TRBJ2-3; no reliable D call. The CDR3 is 13 residues long. CDR1 is SGHRS, CDR2 YFSETQ, per germline. With 7 bases removed from V and 0 bases from J, the gap between germline ends came to 9 bases. The chain's CDR3 is CASAGTSTDTQYF. The CDR3 nucleotides read TGCGCCAGCGCAGGAACTAGCACAGATACGCAGTATTTT.

The chain couples TRBV7-9 to TRBJ1-2, with D unresolved. With 5 bases removed from V and 2 bases from J, the gap between germline ends came to 9 bases. CDR3 length equals 13 residues. Germline CDR1 reads SEHNR; CDR2 reads FQNEAQ (reference sequence). The CDR3 nucleotides are TGTGCCAGCAGCGTCGGGCCGAACTATGGCTACACCTTC. Protein product: CASSVGPNYGYTF.

The chain is built from TRBV18 and TRBJ1-3, with 8 bases matching TRBD1. V lost 3 bases and J lost 0; bases outside the gene matches: 4. Germline V lookup: CDR1 KGHSH, CDR2 LQKENI. The CDR3 loop spans 16 amino acids. The DNA of the CDR3 is TGTGCCAGCTCACCCCGGGACAGGTACTCTGGAAACACCATATATTTT. The encoded protein is CASSPRDRYSGNTIYF.

The chain uses TRBV7-3 and TRBJ1-2; the D is unclear. The V end lost 3 bases, the J end lost 4 bases, and 18 bases lay between the germline ends. This CDR3 comprises 16 residues. Germline V gives CDR1 SGHTA, CDR2 FQGTGA. The CDR3 is CASSFTPPRRVYGYTF. The DNA for the CDR3 is TGTGCCAGCAGCTTTACCCCCCCCCGACGGGTCTATGGCTACACCTTC. Filled out from reference TRBV7-3 and TRBJ1-2, the complete variable domain reads GAGVSQTPSNKVTEKGKYVELRCDPISGHTALYWYRQSLGQGPEFLIYFQGTGAADDSGLPNDRFFAVRPEGSVSTLKIQRTERGDSAVYLCASSFTPPRRVYGYTFGSGTRLTVV.

V gene TRBV6-1 combines with J gene TRBJ1-5; D unclear. Trimming pared 5 bases from V and 4 bases from J, leaving 15 bases between. CDR1 is MNHNS, CDR2 SASEGT, per germline. The CDR3 totals 15 residues. The CDR3 spells CASSHGTRLNQPQHF. The CDR3 coding sequence is TGTGCCAGCAGTCATGGAACAAGGTTGAATCAGCCCCAGCATTTT.

This clone occurred once. The genes are TRBV18 and TRBJ1-1, with D hard to call. V dropped 3 bases and J dropped 0 bases, with 14 bases sitting between them. The CDR3 extends over 16 amino acids. From germline, CDR1 is KGHSH and CDR2 LQKENI. Here the CDR3 reads CASSPPGREMNTEAFF. CDR3 in DNA: TGTGCCAGCTCACCTCCTGGGAGGGAGATGAACACTGAAGCTTTCTTT.

The CDR3 nucleotides are TGCGCCAGCAGCTTCCCCTTAGCGGGAGGAAGCATGGGGGCCCTCATAGATACGCAGTATTTT. It translates to CASSFPLAGGSMGALIDTQYF. This chain joins TRBV5-1 and TRBJ2-3; 10 bases are a match to TRBD2. This CDR3 is 21 amino acids long. Germline CDR1 and CDR2: SGHRS and YFSETQ. The ends lost 2 bases at V and 5 bases at J; junction bases unmatched: 23.

This chain's CDR3 is CASSPIGTANTGELFF. The DNA for the CDR3 is TGTGCCAGCAGCCCCATCGGGACAGCGAACACCGGGGAGCTGTTTTTT. This sequence joins TRBV11-2 and TRBJ2-2; 7 positions agree with TRBD1. The germline CDR1 and CDR2 sequences are SGHAT and FQNNGV. The CDR3 consists of 16 residues. V shed 5 bases and J 0 bases; nucleotides not matched to a gene: 6.

This rearrangement joins TRBV6-5 to TRBJ1-1; D is undetermined. V was pared by 0 bases and J by 8 bases, with 10 bases between. Germline-derived CDR1 and CDR2 are MNHEY and SVGAGI. The length of the CDR3 is 13 residues. The DNA of the CDR3 is TGTGCCAGCAGTTACTCGGCGGGGTTAGAAGCTTTCTTT. Translating it yields CASSYSAGLEAFF.

As to this clone: At one of its ends the junction is not consistent with the germline gene, which may arise from a read error. The chain employs TRBV7-7 and TRBJ2-5, with 9 positions matching TRBD1. This CDR3 has 15 residues. Germline values: CDR1 SSHAT, CDR2 FNYEAQ (reference sequence). CDR3 sequence: CASSSTGQGVETQYF. CDR3 nucleotide sequence: TGTGCTAGCAGCTCTACGGGACAGGGTGTCGAGACCCAGTACTTC.

The genes are TRBV7-9 and TRBJ2-3, with 7 positions matching TRBD2. The CDR3 is 17 amino acids. After removal of 0 bases from V and 2 bases from J, the junction contained 8 bases not matched to a gene. Germline V lookup: CDR1 SEHNR, CDR2 FQNEAQ (reference sequence). The CDR3 sequence is CASSLASGAIITDTQYF. The CDR3 DNA sequence: TGTGCCAGCAGCTTAGCGAGCGGGGCGATTATCACAGATACGCAGTATTTT.

The chain recombines TRBV5-8 with TRBJ2-1; TRBD2 aligns across 8 bases. This CDR3 is 16 amino acids long. J lost 9 bases, V lost 4 bases, and 15 bases had no gene match. Germline V gene lookup returns CDR1 SGHTS and CDR2 YDEGEE. The CDR3 sequence: CASSAALAGVRSEQFF. CDR3 bases: TGTGCCAGCAGCGCCGCCCTAGCGGGTGTGAGGAGTGAGCAGTTCTTC.

The V and J genes are TRBV5-1 and TRBJ2-7; no reliable D call. Germline values: CDR1 SGHRS, CDR2 YFSETQ. V shed 4 bases and J shed 2 bases, with 13 bases lying between them. This CDR3 is built from 14 residues. The CDR3 region has the DNA TGCGCCAGCAGCCCCTCACAAACCGCCTACGAGCAGTACTTC. The encoded protein is CASSPSQTAYEQYF.

This chain uses TRBV11-3 with TRBJ1-6; no definite D call. Trimming took off 0 bases at V and 10 bases at J, with 10 bases between the two ends. The CDR3 runs to 14 residues. Germline CDR1 and CDR2: SGHNT and YENEEA. The CDR3 reads CASSLETGNSPLHF. The CDR3 bases are TGTGCCAGCAGCTTAGAGACGGGGAACTCACCCCTCCACTTT.